Listed below are T cell receptor beta chains from one sample, sequenced in a study of blood T cell repertoires in COVID-19. The repertoire was sequenced with immunoSEQ multiplex PCR; TCRdb's copy has only in-frame clones and lacks some. This table has some 300,000 clones, about 86% appearing once. Sequencing used peripheral blood. These receptors all come from a woman in her 70s with COVID-19, enrolled during active disease. CDR3s include the opening cysteine and the closing phenylalanine or tryptophan. The order of the fields is D gene, V gene, J gene, CDR3 length, clone size, CDR3 DNA, CDR3 protein. The D gene is left open where the match is weak. Only some rows state a clone size, as once, few, many or a class for expanded clones.

NA	TRBV20-1	TRBJ2-2	11	NA	TGCAGTGCTAGAGAATACGGGGAGCTGTTTTTT	CSAREYGELFF
TRBD2	TRBV7-2	TRBJ2-5	18	NA	TGTGCCAGCAGCTTAGACGCCCCGGGACTAGCGGGGCCAGAGACCCAGTACTTC	CASSLDAPGLAGPETQYF
TRBD1	TRBV6-5	TRBJ1-2	14	NA	TGTGCCAGCAGGCTCTCAGGGGGCGCGGGTGGCTACACCTTC	CASRLSGGAGGYTF
NA	TRBV5-1	TRBJ2-3	14	NA	TGCGCCAGCAGCTTGGACTACCGGTCGGATACGCAGTATTTT	CASSLDYRSDTQYF
NA	TRBV5-1	TRBJ1-1	14	NA	TGCGCCAGCAGCTTGGGGCCATCGGGGGACGAAGCTTTCTTT	CASSLGPSGDEAFF
NA	TRBV24-1	TRBJ1-1	12	NA	TGTGCCACCAGTGATCAGACTGGGGAAGCTTTCTTT	CATSDQTGEAFF
TRBD1	TRBV9	TRBJ1-5	14	once	TGTGCCAGCAGCCCTGGACAGGGGGATCAGCCCCAGCATTTT	CASSPGQGDQPQHF
TRBD1	TRBV19	TRBJ1-2	14	few	TGTGCCAGTATGGACAGGCTATCTAACTATGGCTACACCTTC	CASMDRLSNYGYTF
TRBD2	TRBV7-2	TRBJ2-7	14	NA	TGTGCCAGCAGCTTACAGCGGGGGGCCCTCGAGCAGTACTTC	CASSLQRGALEQYF
NA	TRBV20-1	TRBJ1-2	12	NA	TGCAGTGCTACTGACAGTAACTATGGCTACACCTTC	CSATDSNYGYTF
NA	TRBV13	TRBJ1-1	12	NA	TGTGCCAGCAGCTTAGGCCGGACTGAAGCTTTCTTT	CASSLGRTEAFF
NA	TRBV5-4	TRBJ2-4	15	NA	TGTGCCAGCAGCTTGGAAGGACACCCCAAAAACATTCAGTACTTC	CASSLEGHPKNIQYF
TRBD1	TRBV29-1	TRBJ2-7	12	NA	TGCAGCGTGGGACAGGACTCCTACGAGCAGTACTTC	CSVGQDSYEQYF
TRBD1	TRBV5-1	TRBJ1-2	14	few	TGCGCCACGAAAGCAACAGGGGCCAACTATGGCTACACCTTC	CATKATGANYGYTF
TRBD1	TRBV29-1	TRBJ2-5	15	NA	TGCAGCGCCTGCCGGGACAGGGCTTCGGGTGAGACCCAGTACTTC	CSACRDRASGETQYF
TRBD1	TRBV7-7	TRBJ2-7	13	once	TGTGCCAGCAGCACCGGGACAGGCTACGAGCAGTACTTC	CASSTGTGYEQYF
NA	TRBV5-4	TRBJ2-7	15	NA	TGTGCCAGCAGCTTGTTTCCAGGGCCGGATTACGAGCAGTACTTC	CASSLFPGPDYEQYF
TRBD1	TRBV5-8	TRBJ2-7	14	NA	TGTGCCAGCAGCTTGTTAGGGACAGCCTACGAGCAGTACTTC	CASSLLGTAYEQYF
NA	TRBV12-3/TRBV12-4	TRBJ2-7	12	NA	TGTGCCAGCAGCTTTAGTGTCTACGAGCAGTACTTC	CASSFSVYEQYF
TRBD1	TRBV23-1	TRBJ1-2	16	NA	TGCGCCAGCAGGCGCCTTGGAGCTTCGACAGGGAGGGGCTACACCTTC	CASRRLGASTGRGYTF
NA	TRBV5-8	TRBJ2-3	16	NA	TGTGCCAGCAGCTTTTCTTTCTCGTCCAGCACAGATACGCAGTATTTT	CASSFSFSSSTDTQYF
TRBD1	TRBV7-3	TRBJ1-2	14	NA	TGTGCCAGCAGAAGAAGGACAGGGTGTGATGGCTACACCTTC	CASRRRTGCDGYTF
NA	TRBV7-2	TRBJ1-5	15	NA	TGTGCCAGCAGCTTAGCCAGGGGAGGCAATCAGCCCCAGCATTTT	CASSLARGGNQPQHF
TRBD1	TRBV2	TRBJ1-1	13	NA	TGTGCCAGCAGGACAGGGGGGTTATCTGAAGCTTTCTTT	CASRTGGLSEAFF
NA	TRBV2	TRBJ2-1	12	NA	TGTGCCAGCAGTGAAGACTACCGAGGGCAGTTCTTC	CASSEDYRGQFF